The present TCR beta chain was sequenced within a study of vaccination and CD4 T cells after COVID-19. Overall study context: A median of 72 days (range 14 to 241) separated dose two from the taking of post-vaccine samples. Control cultures were given a CEFX pool, an HIV-1 Nef pool, or no peptide. Findings and caveats of the study: The median number of SARS-CoV-2-reactive clonotypes increased from approximately 21 to 40, a change that did not reach significance.

Comment on this clonotype: Its antigen is unknown.

Treatment specified: 10-day PBMC culture with coronavirus spike peptide pools or control peptides (ViraFEST assay). This CDR3 region has 14 residues. The J segment lost 4 bases and the V segment lost 5 bases, leaving 4 bases of the junction unmatched. Per the germline V gene, CDR1 is MNHNS and CDR2 is SASEGT. The Oncomine TCR Beta short-read assay was applied to DNA of cultured CD4+ T cells. Genomic DNA was drawn out of CD4+ T cells grown in culture. TCRdb fed the PCR reads into MiXCR, producing one record per CDR3 protein. The sample has about 20,000 distinct CDR3 sequences; approximately 44% are singletons.

This receptor was taken from a human donor who had recovered from COVID-19. The V call is TRBV6-1, the J call TRBJ1-3; 8 nucleotides agree with TRBD1. The sequences come from CD4+ T cells from blood, cultured in vitro, collected after SARS-CoV-2 vaccination. This chain's CDR3 is CASSRRGPGNTIYF. The CDR3 DNA sequence: TGTGCCAGCAGTCGCAGGGGGCCGGGAAACACCATATATTTT.